The 14 T cell receptor beta chains given below trace back to one sample, sequenced in a study of human T cells and chemical hapten exposure. Via MiXCR, TCRdb re-called the RACE reads, giving one row per CDR3 protein. The data show some 77,000 distinct CDR3 sequences, roughly 7.9% seen once. Regarding time point: healthy volunteer bleed at 6 weeks. Whole blood, unfractionated, served as the material for total RNA extraction. Sequencing was done on a sample of whole blood. The receptor set was obtained from a female donor in good health. Some clones in this sample may be carry-over from other donors' samples.

This clonotype has a handful of counts. This chain connects TRBV5-1 to TRBJ1-1; 10 bases are shared with TRBD1. The CDR3 totals 14 residues. Germline trimming cut 4 bases from V and 10 bases from J; bases unmatched to any gene: 10. The germline V gene has CDR1 SGHRS and CDR2 YFSETQ. The CDR3 DNA reads as TGCGCCAGCAGCCCAACCGGGACAGGGGATGCAGCTTTCTTT. Translation: CASSPTGTGDAAFF.

This clonotype was recorded many times. The chain combines TRBV14 with TRBJ1-1; TRBD1 matches at 7 bases. This CDR3 is built from 16 residues. Germline V gene sequence: CDR1 SGHDN, CDR2 FVKESK. The V gene end was trimmed by 2 bases and the J gene end by 5 bases; junction bases not matched to a gene: 11. As DNA, the CDR3 is TGTGCCAGCAGCCAACTTGGAAGGGGGCTGGGGACTGAAGCTTTCTTT. It codes for CASSQLGRGLGTEAFF.

Here the CDR3 reads CASSFWLSTSTDTQYF. In DNA, the CDR3 is TGTGCCAGCAGCTTCTGGTTGAGTACTAGCACAGATACGCAGTATTTT. The J gene is TRBJ2-3, the V gene TRBV5-4; D unclear. Trimming cost V 2 bases and J 0 bases, with 13 bases left between them. This CDR3 is built from 16 residues. Germline V gives CDR1 SGHNT, CDR2 YYREEE (reference sequence).

This clonotype was counted many times. V is TRBV15 and J is TRBJ1-3, with D possibly being TRBD1 (5 bases). V was trimmed by 8 bases and J by 2 bases, leaving 22 bases between them. CDR1 is LNHNV and CDR2 is YYDKDF in the germline V gene (reference sequence). This CDR3 is 17 amino acids long. The CDR3 DNA reads as TGTGCCACCCAAGATCCGGGACGGACCGATCCTGGAAACACCATATATTTT. Translated, it gives CATQDPGRTDPGNTIYF.

Ten or more counts support this clonotype. This rearrangement joins TRBV6-5 to TRBJ2-3; 10 bases align to TRBD2. The CDR3 is 13 amino acids. The germline gives CDR1 MNHEY, CDR2 SVGAGI. Trimming at V came to 7 bases and at J to 4 bases, leaving 2 bases not matched to a gene. The CDR3: CASTLAGSDTQYF. The DNA of the CDR3 is TGTGCCAGCACACTAGCGGGATCAGATACGCAGTATTTT.

This clonotype was picked up many times. Here the CDR3 DNA reads TGCAGTGCTGCCCTTCCAGGGACAGGGGGCGACGAGCAGTACTTC. It specifies CSAALPGTGGDEQYF. The rearrangement joins TRBV20-1 to TRBJ2-7; 12 bases match TRBD1. Germline-derived CDR1 and CDR2 are DFQATT and SNEGSKA (reference sequence). V lost 5 bases, J lost 5 bases, and 10 bases stayed unmatched. This CDR3 comprises 15 residues.

Points on this clonotype: A read error may produce the germline difference seen at one junction end. This chain joins TRBV29-1 and TRBJ2-7; no reliable D call. Per germline, CDR1 SQVTM and CDR2 ANQGSEA. This CDR3 is built from 12 residues. CDR3 in DNA: TGCAGCGTTTTGACGAGCTCCTACAAGCAGTACTTC. As protein: CSVLTSSYKQYF.

This clonotype was counted once. The rearrangement links TRBV7-9 to TRBJ1-3, with D unclear. Deletions cut 3 bases from V and 2 bases from J, with 8 bases between. The V gene's germline CDR1 is SEHNR and CDR2 FQNEAQ (reference sequence). CDR3 size: 14 residues. Here the CDR3 DNA reads TGTGCCAGCAGCTTGCGGCGGGCTGGAAACACCATATATTTT. Its translation: CASSLRRAGNTIYF.

This clonotype appeared a few times. This sequence joins TRBV29-1 and TRBJ2-1, with D hard to call. CDR1 SQVTM and CDR2 ANQGSEA come from the germline V gene. V was shortened by 4 bases and J by 7 bases, with 5 bases between the two germline ends. The CDR3 runs to 10 residues. Written as DNA, the CDR3 is TGCAGCGTTGCAGAAAATGAGCAGTTCTTC. Translation: CSVAENEQFF.

This chain uses TRBV27 with TRBJ1-2; the D is unclear. The ends were cut back, 3 bases at V and 0 bases at J, with 8 bases in the middle. This CDR3 comprises 14 residues. CDR1 and CDR2 from the germline V gene are MNHEY and SMNVEV (reference sequence). The CDR3: CASSFIPTNYGYTF. CDR3 nucleotide sequence: TGTGCCAGCAGTTTTATCCCAACTAACTATGGCTACACCTTC.

This clonotype was recorded at least ten times. CDR3 bases: TGCGCCAGCAGCCTAACGACAGTAACAAATGAAAAACTGTTTTTT. This translates into CASSLTTVTNEKLFF. The V and J genes are TRBV4-3 and TRBJ1-4; D may be TRBD1 (5 bases). The germline gives CDR1 LGHNA, CDR2 YSLEER. The CDR3 loop spans 15 amino acids. Trimming stripped 4 bases from V and 5 bases from J, with 14 bases between.

This clonotype was seen ten or more times. In DNA, the CDR3 is TGCAGCGTTGAAGGAGGCGGAGGGACCAGGAACACTGAAGCTTTCTTT. It is translated as CSVEGGGGTRNTEAFF. The rearrangement links TRBV29-1 to TRBJ1-1; D may be TRBD1 (5 bases). Trimming stripped 1 base from V and 1 base from J, with 16 bases between. The CDR3 extends over 16 amino acids. Germline loops: CDR1 SQVTM, CDR2 ANQGSEA.

The table lists this clonotype with a few counts. The chain combines TRBV20-1 with TRBJ1-5; the D gene is possibly TRBD1 (6 bases). CDR1 is DFQATT, CDR2 SNEGSKA, per germline (reference sequence). The CDR3 has 14 residues. V shed 5 bases and J shed 2 bases, with 13 bases lying between them. The CDR3 spells CSAGSHRGNQPQHF. CDR3 nucleotide sequence: TGCAGTGCTGGTAGTCACAGGGGCAATCAGCCCCAGCATTTT.

This clonotype was recorded many times. This rearrangement joins TRBV20-1 to TRBJ1-3; 8 bases are a match to TRBD1. V shed 1 base and J 4 bases; nucleotides not matched to a gene: 6. The CDR3 runs 15 residues. Germline V gene sequence: CDR1 DFQATT, CDR2 SNEGSKA (reference sequence). CDR3 in amino acids: CSARVLRGLGNTIYF. The CDR3 DNA reads TGCAGTGCTAGAGTTCTCAGGGGGCTAGGAAACACCATATATTTT.